This T cell receptor beta chain was documented in a study of technical replicates of blood from four donors. Only in-frame clones appear in the TCRdb table, and some are missing; sequencing was by immunoSEQ multiplex PCR. The sample yields about 80,000 clones, roughly 91% seen once. A few counts support this clone. The sequenced sample was T cells isolated from PBMCs. This clonotype was sampled from a human donor in good health.

The CDR3 region is CASSLESATSGTDTQYF. The CDR3 DNA sequence: TGCGCCAGCAGCTTGGAGTCGGCTACTAGCGGCACAGATACGCAGTATTTT. The chain couples TRBV5-1 to TRBJ2-3; TRBD2 agrees at 7 bases. Germline V gives CDR1 SGHRS, CDR2 YFSETQ. The CDR3 has 17 amino acids. J lost 1 base, V lost 0 bases, and 8 bases had no gene match.